Below, 9 T cell receptor beta chains from the same sample are listed, as sequenced in a study of blood T cell repertoires in COVID-19. This table comes from immunoSEQ multiplex PCR, and its TCRdb copy is limited to in-frame clones, with some not included. The sample has more than 200,000 clones, around 82% seen once. Sequencing was carried out using PBMCs or T cells enriched from blood (not recorded which). The source of these receptors is a woman aged 40 to 50 with acute COVID-19.

The chain joins TRBV10-3 to TRBJ2-5, with a possible D match to TRBD1 (5 bases). Germline CDR1 is ENHRY and CDR2 is SYGVKD. Trimming left V 3 bases short and J 5 bases short, with 7 bases between. The CDR3 runs to 12 residues. CDR3 DNA: TGTGCCATCAGTGATCAGGGTGAGACCCAGTACTTC. Protein sequence: CAISDQGETQYF.

V usage is TRBV2 and J usage is TRBJ1-4; D is possibly TRBD1 (6 bases). The germline V gene encodes CDR1 SNHLY and CDR2 FYNNEI. This CDR3 has 13 amino acids. Deletions cut 8 bases from V and 3 bases from J, with 10 bases between. The chain's CDR3 is CASRTGPNEKLFF. DNA for the CDR3: TGTGCCAGCCGAACAGGGCCTAATGAAAAACTGTTTTTT.

This clone was observed a few times. This rearrangement joins TRBV29-1 to TRBJ1-2; tentatively, D is TRBD1 (6 bases). The CDR3 sequence is 12 residues long. V was pared by 4 bases and J by 3 bases, with 9 bases between. The germline V gene has CDR1 SQVTM and CDR2 ANQGSEA. In DNA form, the CDR3 reads TGCAGCGTTGCAGGGGTGGACTATGGCTACACCTTC. Amino acids: CSVAGVDYGYTF.

This chain uses TRBV6-1 with TRBJ1-6; D is unresolved. Between the trimmed V and J ends, which lost 1 base and 11 bases, there was a span of 9 bases. This CDR3 has 13 amino acids. Germline V gives CDR1 MNHNS, CDR2 SASEGT. The CDR3 sequence is CASSEGRVTPLHF. The DNA of the CDR3 is TGTGCCAGCAGTGAAGGGAGAGTAACACCCCTCCACTTT.

This chain links TRBV19 with TRBJ2-6; D may be TRBD2 (7 bases). CDR1 and CDR2 (germline): LNHDA, SQIVND (reference sequence). V was pared by 6 bases and J by 2 bases, with 17 bases between. The CDR3 is 17 residues long. The CDR3 protein is CASRPAGGPAGANVLTF. The CDR3 nucleotides read TGTGCCAGTAGACCTGCCGGGGGGCCTGCTGGGGCCAACGTCCTGACTTTC. The variable domain in full, completed from reference TRBV19 and TRBJ2-6, reads DGGITQSPKYLFRKEGQNVTLSCEQNLNHDAMYWYRQDPGQGLRLIYYSQIVNDFQKGDIAEGYSVSREKKESFPLTVTSAQKNPTAFYLCASRPAGGPAGANVLTFGAGSRLTVL.

The rearrangement links TRBV5-5 to TRBJ2-7; D may be TRBD1 (6 bases). Germline CDR1 is SGHKS and CDR2 is YYEKEE (reference sequence). V was shortened by 3 bases and J by 3 bases, with 10 bases between the two germline ends. The CDR3 is 13 amino acids. The CDR3 is CASSSQGIYEQYF. For the CDR3, the DNA is TGTGCCAGCAGCTCACAGGGTATCTACGAGCAGTACTTC.

This chain links TRBV6-4 with TRBJ2-1; 9 nucleotides agree with TRBD1. The trim removed 2 bases at V and 4 bases at J, leaving 3 bases unmatched. Per germline, CDR1 MRHNA and CDR2 SNTAGT. The CDR3 totals 15 residues. The CDR3 region is CASSDPGTGYNEQFF. The CDR3 DNA reads as TGTGCCAGCAGTGACCCCGGGACAGGGTACAATGAGCAGTTCTTC.

A remark on this clone: The same CDR3 arises from other DNA sequences in this sample as well. The chain employs TRBV12-3 or TRBV12-4 and TRBJ1-1, with D unclear. V was trimmed by 4 bases and J by 0 bases, leaving 6 bases between them. The length of the CDR3 is 13 residues. CDR3 DNA sequence: TGTGCCAGCAGTTCCCACTTGAACACTGAAGCTTTCTTT. It is translated as CASSSHLNTEAFF.

The chain combines TRBV5-4 with TRBJ1-1; 8 bases match TRBD1. The trim removed 5 bases at V and 5 bases at J, leaving 8 bases unmatched. The CDR3 is 14 residues long. Germline V gene sequence: CDR1 SGHNT, CDR2 YYREEE (reference sequence). The DNA for the CDR3 is TGTGCCAGCAGTAGAGGACAGGGAGATACTGAAGCTTTCTTT. It translates to CASSRGQGDTEAFF.